What follows is one T cell receptor beta chain and its context. Authors' analysis steps: The authors estimated nucleated cell counts from reference gene primer amplification. Clones were sequenced by immunoSEQ multiplex PCR, and TCRdb holds only the in-frame ones, with some missing. V and J calls and clone size follow that table, whereas D and trimming were derived from the DNA. This table has 250,000 to 400,000 clones, roughly 88% appearing once. The CDR3 is 13 residues long. Trimming cost V 0 bases and J 11 bases, with 13 bases left between them. Germline-derived CDR1 and CDR2 are LGHDT and YNNKEL (reference sequence). This sample is part of a study of blood T cell repertoires in COVID-19.

The sample consisted of peripheral blood. The receptor was derived from a young woman with COVID-19, enrolled during active disease. The chain couples TRBV3-1 (or the pseudogene TRBV3-2) to TRBJ1-1, with a possible D match to TRBD1 (5 bases). The CDR3 sequence: CASSQDGASSAFF. For the CDR3, the DNA is TGTGCCAGCAGCCAAGATGGGGCGAGTTCGGCTTTCTTT.